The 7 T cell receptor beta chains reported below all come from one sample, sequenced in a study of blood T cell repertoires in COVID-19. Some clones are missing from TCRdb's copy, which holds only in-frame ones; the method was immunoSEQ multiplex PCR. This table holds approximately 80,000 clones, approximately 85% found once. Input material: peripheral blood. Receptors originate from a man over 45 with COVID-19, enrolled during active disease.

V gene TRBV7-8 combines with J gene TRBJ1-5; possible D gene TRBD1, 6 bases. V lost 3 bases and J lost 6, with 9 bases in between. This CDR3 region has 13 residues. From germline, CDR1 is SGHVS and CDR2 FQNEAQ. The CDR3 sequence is CASSFPGAQPQHF. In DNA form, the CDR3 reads TGTGCCAGCAGCTTTCCAGGGGCTCAGCCCCAGCATTTT.

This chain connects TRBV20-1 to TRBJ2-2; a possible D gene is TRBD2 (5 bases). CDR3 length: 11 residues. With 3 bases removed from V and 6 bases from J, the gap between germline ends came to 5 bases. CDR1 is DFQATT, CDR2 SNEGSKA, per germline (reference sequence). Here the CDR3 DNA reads TGCAGTGCTAGCGGGGCCGGGGAGCTGTTTTTT. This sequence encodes CSASGAGELFF.

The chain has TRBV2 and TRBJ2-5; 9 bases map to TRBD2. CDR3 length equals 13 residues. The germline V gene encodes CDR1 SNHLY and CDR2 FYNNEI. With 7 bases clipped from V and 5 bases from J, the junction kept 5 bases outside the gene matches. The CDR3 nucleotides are TGTGCCAGCACCCTAGCGGGACGGGAGACCCAGTACTTC. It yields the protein CASTLAGRETQYF.

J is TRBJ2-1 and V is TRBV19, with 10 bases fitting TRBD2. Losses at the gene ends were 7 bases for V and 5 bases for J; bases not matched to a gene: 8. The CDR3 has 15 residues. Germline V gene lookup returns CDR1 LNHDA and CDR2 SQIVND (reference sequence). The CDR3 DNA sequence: TGTGCCAGTACCCCCTCTAGCGGGAGCAACAATGAGCAGTTCTTC. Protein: CASTPSSGSNNEQFF.

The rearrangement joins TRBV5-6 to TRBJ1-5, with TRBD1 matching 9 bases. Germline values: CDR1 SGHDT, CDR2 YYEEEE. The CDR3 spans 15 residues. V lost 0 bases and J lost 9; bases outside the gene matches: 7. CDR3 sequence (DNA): TGTGCCAGCAGCTTGGGACCGGGACAGGGACGGCCCCAGCATTTT. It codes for CASSLGPGQGRPQHF.

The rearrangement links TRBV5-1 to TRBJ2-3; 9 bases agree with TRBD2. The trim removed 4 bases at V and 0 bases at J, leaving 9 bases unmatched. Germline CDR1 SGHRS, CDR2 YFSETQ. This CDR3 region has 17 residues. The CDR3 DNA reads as TGCGCCAGCAGCCTAGGGACTAGCCAAACGAGCACAGATACGCAGTATTTT. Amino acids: CASSLGTSQTSTDTQYF.

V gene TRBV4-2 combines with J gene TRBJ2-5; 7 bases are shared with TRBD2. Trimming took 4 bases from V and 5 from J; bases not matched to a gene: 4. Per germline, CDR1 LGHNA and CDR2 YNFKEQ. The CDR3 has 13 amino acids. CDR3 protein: CASSRGGRETQYF. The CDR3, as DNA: TGTGCCAGCAGCCGGGGGGGTCGGGAGACCCAGTACTTC.